A single sample is the source of the 18 T cell receptor beta chains below, sequenced in a study of T cell responses to AZD1222 COVID-19 vaccine. Data came from immunoSEQ multiplex PCR; TCRdb stores just in-frame clones and leaves some out. This table holds 100,000 or so clones, about four fifths found once. The sample in question was peripheral blood, obtained on day 0 of AZD1222 vaccination. The receptors here all came from an adult in good health.

The V call is TRBV19, the J call TRBJ1-1; D is uncertain. The V gene's germline CDR1 is LNHDA and CDR2 SQIVND (reference sequence). This CDR3 region has 15 residues. V shed 7 bases and J shed 0 bases, with 15 bases lying between them. CDR3 region: CASKSRHWMNTEAFF. CDR3 coding DNA: TGTGCCAGTAAGTCGCGACACTGGATGAACACTGAAGCTTTCTTT.

This clone was observed once. V usage is TRBV2 and J usage is TRBJ1-1; D is uncertain. Trimming shortened V by 6 bases and J by 0 bases, and 5 bases separated the two germline ends. CDR1 and CDR2 from the germline V gene are SNHLY and FYNNEI. This CDR3 contains 12 residues. The CDR3 DNA reads as TGTGCCAGCAGCTCAATGAACACTGAAGCTTTCTTT. This encodes CASSSMNTEAFF.

The V call is TRBV27, the J call TRBJ1-1, with D uncertain. The CDR3 has 14 residues. Per germline, CDR1 MNHEY and CDR2 SMNVEV (reference sequence). Trimming pared 2 bases from V and 6 bases from J, leaving 13 bases between. The CDR3: CASSLNGEVAEAFF. The DNA for the CDR3 is TGTGCCAGCAGTTTAAACGGCGAGGTTGCTGAAGCTTTCTTT.

The chain recombines TRBV7-2 with TRBJ1-6, with 7 bases identical to TRBD1. This CDR3 region has 14 residues. J lost 8 bases, V lost 2 bases, and 3 bases had no gene match. Germline loops: CDR1 SGHTA, CDR2 FQGNSA. The CDR3 spells CASSLQGVHSPLHF. CDR3 nucleotides: TGTGCCAGCAGCTTACAGGGGGTTCATTCACCCCTCCACTTT.

The J gene is TRBJ1-1, the V gene TRBV9, with a possible D match to TRBD1 (6 bases). This CDR3 region has 14 residues. Germline CDR1 and CDR2: SGDLS and YYNGEE. Trimming pared 5 bases from V and 1 base from J, leaving 12 bases between. The CDR3 protein is CASRPGGQNTEAFF. The CDR3 coding sequence is TGTGCCAGCAGACCCGGGGGACAGAACACTGAAGCTTTCTTT.

This clone came up once. This chain links TRBV11-2 with TRBJ1-5, with a weak D call TRBD1 (5 bases). From germline, CDR1 is SGHAT and CDR2 FQNNGV. The V end lost 5 bases, the J end lost 0 bases, and 17 bases lay between the germline ends. The CDR3 contains 17 residues. CDR3 loop: CASSPGLGDNSNQPQHF. DNA of the CDR3: TGTGCCAGCAGCCCCGGGTTGGGGGATAATAGCAATCAGCCCCAGCATTTT. Together with reference TRBV11-2 and TRBJ1-5, the CDR3 gives the full variable domain: EAGVAQSPRYKIIEKRQSVAFWCNPISGHATLYWYQQILGQGPKLLIQFQNNGVVDDSQLPKDRFSAERLKGVDSTLKIQPAKLEDSAVYLCASSPGLGDNSNQPQHFGDGTRLSIL.

The V and J genes are TRBV2 and TRBJ2-5; TRBD1 matches 9 bases. This CDR3 spans 14 amino acids. V shed 6 bases, J shed 4 bases, and the junction held 6 bases outside the gene matches. Germline CDR1 and CDR2: SNHLY and FYNNEI. The CDR3 DNA follows: TGTGCCAGCAGCCCTGGGGGACAGGGAGAGACCCAGTACTTC. It specifies CASSPGGQGETQYF.

The V gene is TRBV6-5, the J gene TRBJ1-4; the D is unclear. The V gene lost 10 bases and the J gene lost 4 bases, with 10 bases spanning the gap. Germline values: CDR1 MNHEY, CDR2 SVGAGI. The CDR3 runs 12 residues. In DNA form, the CDR3 reads TGTGCCACAGGAGAACATAATGAAAAACTGTTTTTT. Translated, it gives CATGEHNEKLFF.

The table lists this clone with a few counts. Here the CDR3 reads CASSKTGTRSYNEQFF. The DNA for the CDR3 is TGTGCCAGCAGCAAAACCGGGACTAGGTCCTACAATGAGCAGTTCTTC. The V call is TRBV5-4, the J call TRBJ2-1; 8 bases match TRBD2. The CDR3 extends over 16 amino acids. Germline V lookup: CDR1 SGHNT, CDR2 YYREEE (reference sequence). J gave up 1 base and V 4 bases, and 7 bases lay outside the gene matches.

This chain links TRBV11-2 with TRBJ1-5, with 7 nucleotides matching TRBD1. The CDR3 is 12 residues long. Germline V gene lookup returns CDR1 SGHAT and CDR2 FQNNGV. V dropped 8 bases and J dropped 7; count of bases not matched to a gene: 5. The DNA for the CDR3 is TGTGCCAGCTCCAACAGGGGCCAGCCCCAGCATTTT. Residues: CASSNRGQPQHF.

This rearrangement joins TRBV7-9 to TRBJ2-2; either TRBD1 or TRBD2 may fit D (5 bases each). This CDR3 region has 17 residues. The V gene's germline CDR1 is SEHNR and CDR2 FQNEAQ (reference sequence). Trimming shortened V by 4 bases and J by 5 bases, and 20 bases separated the two germline ends. CDR3 coding DNA: TGTGCCAGCAGCTCAAACTTCCCGGGACGGATGACCGGGGAGCTGTTTTTT. Translation: CASSSNFPGRMTGELFF.

V and J are TRBV7-2 and TRBJ2-7; no firm D call. The germline CDR1 and CDR2 sequences are SGHTA and FQGNSA. Trimming took 1 base from V and 5 from J, leaving 9 bases between them. The CDR3 runs to 13 residues. Written as DNA, the CDR3 is TGTGCCAGCAGCTTAGTGGTGCTCAACGAGCAGTACTTC. This translates into CASSLVVLNEQYF.

V is TRBV12-3 or TRBV12-4 and J is TRBJ2-2; a weak D match, TRBD1 (6 bases). Between the trimmed V and J ends, which lost 5 bases and 9 bases, there was a span of 7 bases. The CDR3 loop spans 11 amino acids. The CDR3 sequence is CASSGTRELFF. The CDR3 bases are TGTGCCAGCAGTGGGACACGGGAGCTGTTTTTT.

The rearrangement links TRBV19 to TRBJ1-3; D might be TRBD1 (5 bases). V dropped 2 bases and J dropped 12 bases, with 20 bases sitting between them. In germline, CDR1 is LNHDA, CDR2 SQIVND (reference sequence). This CDR3 region has 15 residues. CDR3 coding DNA: TGTGCCAGTAGTATACGGCCGGGACTACGAGAGGGCATATATTTT. It codes for CASSIRPGLREGIYF.

The chain is built from TRBV7-6 and TRBJ1-1; 9 bases agree with TRBD1. Germline V gene lookup returns CDR1 SGHVS and CDR2 FNYEAQ. Trimming took 5 bases from V and 1 from J; bases not matched to a gene: 2. This CDR3 region has 14 residues. CDR3 sequence reads: CASSRGQGNTEAFF. In DNA form, the CDR3 reads TGTGCCAGCAGCCGGGGACAGGGGAACACTGAAGCTTTCTTT. The whole variable domain, remainder taken from reference TRBV7-6 and TRBJ1-1, is GAGVSQSPRYKVTKRGQDVALRCDPISGHVSLYWYRQALGQGPEFLTYFNYEAQQDKSGLPNDRFSAERPEGSISTLTIQRTEQRDSAMYRCASSRGQGNTEAFFGQGTRLTVV.

This clone has just a few counts. Other DNA sequences in the sample encode the same CDR3. The rearrangement links TRBV7-9 to TRBJ2-7, with D perhaps matching TRBD1 or TRBD2 (5 bases each). Germline assignment: CDR1 SEHNR and CDR2 FQNEAQ (reference sequence). V was clipped by 8 bases and J by 3 bases, with 11 bases between them. This CDR3 comprises 12 residues. The CDR3 sequence: CASGDGSYEQYF. The CDR3 DNA follows: TGTGCCAGCGGGGACGGTAGCTACGAGCAGTACTTC.

V is TRBV7-2 and J is TRBJ2-5, with D perhaps TRBD1 (6 bases). Germline V gives CDR1 SGHTA, CDR2 FQGNSA. The CDR3 sequence is 15 residues long. The germline V and J ends were trimmed by 3 bases and 6 bases, with 17 bases remaining between them. CDR3 protein: CASSLGASAGQTQYF. The CDR3 region has the DNA TGTGCCAGCAGCTTGGGGGCCTCAGCCGGGCAGACCCAGTACTTC.

The chain combines TRBV27 with TRBJ1-4, with D tentatively TRBD1 (5 bases). This CDR3 is 15 amino acids long. V was clipped by 5 bases and J by 4 bases, with 14 bases between them. Per the germline V gene, CDR1 is MNHEY and CDR2 is SMNVEV (reference sequence). This chain's CDR3 is CASSPWGGLNEKLFF. DNA of the CDR3: TGTGCCAGCAGTCCCTGGGGCGGCCTTAATGAAAAACTGTTTTTT.